This T cell receptor beta chain emerged from a study of blood T cell repertoires in COVID-19. Study-level background: Italy, Spain and the United States were the sources of the convalescent and acute COVID-19 samples. Sample material is recorded as cDNA or gDNA derived from T cells, B-cell-depleted T cells, or PBMCs.

This clone was counted only a few times. Some clones are missing from TCRdb's copy, which holds only in-frame ones; the method was immunoSEQ multiplex PCR. The sample consists of about 300,000 clones, around 92% of them appearing once. The CDR3 has 14 amino acids. Trimming removed 8 bases from V and 3 bases from J, with 16 bases in between. Germline V CDR1 and CDR2: MNHEY, SMNVEV (reference sequence). Input material: peripheral blood. The chain combines TRBV27 with TRBJ1-1, with D perhaps TRBD1 (6 bases). The source is a woman aged 25 to 39 with COVID-19, enrolled during active disease. The CDR3 nucleotides read TGTGCCAGCGGCCAGAGAGGGGGTGACACTGAAGCTTTCTTT. Its protein product is CASGQRGGDTEAFF.